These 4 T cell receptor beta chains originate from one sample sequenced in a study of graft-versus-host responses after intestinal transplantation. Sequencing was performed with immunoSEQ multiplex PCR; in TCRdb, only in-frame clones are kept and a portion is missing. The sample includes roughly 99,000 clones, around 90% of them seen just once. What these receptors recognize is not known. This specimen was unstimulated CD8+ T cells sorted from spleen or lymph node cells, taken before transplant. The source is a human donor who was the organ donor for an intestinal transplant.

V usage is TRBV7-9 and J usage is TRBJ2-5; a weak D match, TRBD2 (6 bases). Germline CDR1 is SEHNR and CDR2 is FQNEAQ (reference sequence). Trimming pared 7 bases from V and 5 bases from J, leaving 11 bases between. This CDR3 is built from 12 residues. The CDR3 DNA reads TGTGCCAGCAAACGTGGAGGGGAGACCCAGTACTTC. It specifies CASKRGGETQYF. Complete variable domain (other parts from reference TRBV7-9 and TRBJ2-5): DTGVSQNPRHKITKRGQNVTFRCDPISEHNRLYWYRQTLGQGPEFLTYFQNEAQLEKSRLLSDRFSAERPKGSFSTLEIQRTEQGDSAMYLCASKRGGETQYFGPGTRLLVL.

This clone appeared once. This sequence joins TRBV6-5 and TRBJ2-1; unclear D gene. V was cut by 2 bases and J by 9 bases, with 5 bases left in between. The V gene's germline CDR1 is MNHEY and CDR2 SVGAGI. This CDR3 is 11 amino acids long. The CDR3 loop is CASSYELEQFF. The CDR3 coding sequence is TGTGCCAGCAGTTACGAGCTTGAGCAGTTCTTC.

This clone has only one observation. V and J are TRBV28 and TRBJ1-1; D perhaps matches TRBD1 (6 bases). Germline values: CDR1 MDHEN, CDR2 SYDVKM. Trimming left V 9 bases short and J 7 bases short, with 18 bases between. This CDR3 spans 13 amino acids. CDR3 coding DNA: TGTGCCAGTTACAGGGTGAACCGCATTGAAGCTTTCTTT. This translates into CASYRVNRIEAFF.

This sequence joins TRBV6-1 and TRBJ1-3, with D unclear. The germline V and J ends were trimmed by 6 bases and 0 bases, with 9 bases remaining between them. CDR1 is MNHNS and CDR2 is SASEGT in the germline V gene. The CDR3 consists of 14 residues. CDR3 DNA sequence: TGTGCCAGCAGCGGGATAATCTCTGGAAACACCATATATTTT. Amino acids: CASSGIISGNTIYF.